These 30 T cell receptor beta chains were all obtained from the same sample, sequenced in a study of Graves' ophthalmopathy and Graves' hyperthyroidism. RNA transcripts yielded amplified TCR beta CDR3 regions. An initial RT-PCR round employing HTBI primers preceded a second-round multiplex PCR. TCRdb ran MiXCR on the multiplex PCR reads and lists one entry per CDR3 protein. The sample lists over a million distinct CDR3 sequences, about 35% occurring once. What was sequenced was peripheral blood or thyroid tissue (not recorded which). These TCRs come from an adult man with Graves' hyperthyroidism.

This clonotype was counted at least ten times. V and J are TRBV20-1 and TRBJ1-2; no definite D call. V was pared by 3 bases and J by 13 bases, with 24 bases between. Germline assignment: CDR1 DFQATT and CDR2 SNEGSKA (reference sequence). The CDR3 is 14 amino acids. The CDR3 loop is CSASGASFVRVGTF. CDR3 nucleotide sequence: TGCAGTGCTAGCGGTGCCTCGTTTGTTCGTGTAGGCACCTTC.

The sample holds one count of this clonotype. Here the CDR3 reads CSARVVSRTGGNGYTF. The CDR3 region has the DNA TGCAGTGCTAGAGTAGTGAGCCGGACAGGGGGAAATGGCTACACCTTC. The V and J genes are TRBV20-1 and TRBJ1-2; 10 positions agree with TRBD1. Germline V gives CDR1 DFQATT, CDR2 SNEGSKA (reference sequence). This CDR3 comprises 16 residues. Trimming took 1 base from V and 6 from J; bases not matched to a gene: 11.

With regard to this clonotype: A read error is possible here, since a much larger clone lies one base away. This chain links TRBV20-1 with TRBJ1-2, with TRBD1 matching over 8 bases. The CDR3 spans 15 residues. CDR1 and CDR2 (germline): DFQATT, SNEGSKA (reference sequence). The V segment lost 5 bases and the J segment 1 base; nucleotides outside the gene matches: 9. As DNA, the CDR3 is TGCAGTGCTTCACCCTATGGACAGGGTAACTATGGCTACACCTTC. It encodes CSASPYGQGNYGYTF.

V and J are TRBV25-1 and TRBJ1-1; TRBD1 matches at 9 bases. CDR1 and CDR2 from the germline V gene are MGHDK and SYGVNS. This CDR3 is built from 16 residues. Trimming took 6 bases from V and 3 from J; bases not matched to a gene: 11. The CDR3 region is CASSFGQGKVDTEAFF. The CDR3 DNA sequence: TGTGCCAGCAGCTTTGGACAGGGGAAGGTCGACACTGAAGCTTTCTTT.

In this sample, this clonotype turned up many times. This rearrangement joins TRBV7-6 to TRBJ2-7; D call uncertain. V shed 5 bases and J shed 5 bases, with 16 bases lying between them. The CDR3 loop spans 14 amino acids. CDR1 and CDR2 from the germline V gene are SGHVS and FNYEAQ. For the CDR3, the DNA is TGTGCCAGCAGCCCCGGGCCACCAGGAGACGAGCAGTACTTC. This codes for CASSPGPPGDEQYF.

To note about this clonotype: This may stem from a read error, because a much larger clone lies one nucleotide away. V and J are TRBV7-2 and TRBJ1-4; D gene uncertain. Germline values: CDR1 SGHTA, CDR2 FQGNSA. The CDR3 extends over 15 amino acids. The chain's CDR3 is CDSSLDGDLNEKLFF. CDR3 sequence (DNA): TGTGACAGCAGCTTGGACGGTGACCTTAATGAAAAACTGTTTTTT.

Ten or more counts support this clonotype. The gene calls are TRBV5-1 and TRBJ1-1; no clear D gene. The CDR3 totals 15 residues. Per the germline V gene, CDR1 is SGHRS and CDR2 is YFSETQ. Trimming shortened V by 3 bases and J by 2 bases, and 14 bases separated the two germline ends. The CDR3 reads CASSSRGVQNTEAFF. The CDR3 DNA reads TGCGCCAGCAGCTCCCGCGGGGTCCAAAACACTGAAGCTTTCTTT.

The chain carries TRBV7-9 and TRBJ2-5; the D is unclear. The CDR3 consists of 17 residues. Germline V lookup: CDR1 SEHNR, CDR2 FQNEAQ (reference sequence). V was trimmed by 10 bases and J by 0 bases, leaving 24 bases between them. The CDR3 reads CATSDLTGPSDQETQYF. The CDR3 nucleotides are TGTGCCACCAGTGATCTTACCGGACCCAGCGACCAAGAGACCCAGTACTTC.

The CDR3 DNA follows: TGTGCCAGCAGGCCAGGACAGGGGATGGGAAACACCATATATTTT. Amino acid sequence: CASRPGQGMGNTIYF. This chain uses TRBV12-3 or TRBV12-4 with TRBJ1-3; 9 positions match TRBD1. The CDR3 has 15 amino acids. The J segment lost 4 bases and the V segment lost 6 bases, leaving 7 bases of the junction unmatched.

This clonotype was seen once. This chain uses TRBV6-5 with TRBJ1-2; D not resolved. V was shortened by 5 bases and J by 4 bases, with 11 bases between the two germline ends. The CDR3 length is 13 residues. From germline, CDR1 is MNHEY and CDR2 SVGAGI. The CDR3 DNA reads TGTGCCAGCAGTGTGGCCGCGGGCTATGGCTACACCTTC. Encoded protein: CASSVAAGYGYTF.

This clonotype was detected once. Just one base apart from a much larger clone, this may be a read error. The CDR3: CASSLFMGAIEKLFF. In DNA form, the CDR3 reads TGTGCCAGCAGTTTGTTCATGGGGGCAATCGAAAAACTGTTTTTT. The chain joins TRBV12-3 or TRBV12-4 to TRBJ1-4; perhaps TRBD1 as D (6 bases). CDR3 length: 15 residues. Trimming stripped 3 bases from V and 8 bases from J, with 16 bases between.

This clonotype came up many times. This chain uses TRBV15 with TRBJ1-5, with 9 bases lining up with TRBD1. Losses at the gene ends were 2 bases for V and 5 bases for J; bases not matched to a gene: 4. The CDR3 totals 15 residues. Germline assignment: CDR1 LNHNV and CDR2 YYDKDF (reference sequence). The CDR3 DNA follows: TGTGCCACCAGCAGACACCGGGACAGGGATCAGCCCCAGCATTTT. Amino acid sequence: CATSRHRDRDQPQHF. Complete variable domain (other parts from reference TRBV15 and TRBJ1-5): DAMVIQNPRYQVTQFGKPVTLSCSQTLNHNVMYWYQQKSSQAPKLLFHYYDKDFNNEADTPDNFQSRRPNTSFCFLDIRSPGLGDTAMYLCATSRHRDRDQPQHFGDGTRLSIL.

This clonotype was counted many times. The J gene is TRBJ1-1, the V gene TRBV19; D ambiguous. Germline V gives CDR1 LNHDA, CDR2 SQIVND (reference sequence). V was pared by 6 bases and J by 8 bases, with 10 bases between. The length of the CDR3 is 11 residues. For the CDR3, the DNA is TGTGCCAGTAGGGCAGGAGTCGAAGCTTTCTTT. Its translation: CASRAGVEAFF.

In this sample, this clonotype turned up many times. V and J are TRBV5-1 and TRBJ1-1; D might be TRBD1 (6 bases). The V gene lost 0 bases and the J gene lost 4 bases, with 13 bases spanning the gap. Germline loops: CDR1 SGHRS, CDR2 YFSETQ. CDR3 length: 15 residues. CDR3 sequence (DNA): TGCGCCAGCAGCTTGGATAGGGGGAAGGGCACTGAAGCTTTCTTT. Translating gives CASSLDRGKGTEAFF.

This clonotype occurred a few times. The CDR3 nucleotides are TGCGCCAGCAGCCAAGTTGGTCGGGTGGGACAGGGGGCCCACGAGCAGTACTTC. Its translation: CASSQVGRVGQGAHEQYF. The chain has TRBV4-3 and TRBJ2-7, with 12 bases aligning to TRBD1. Trimming took 1 base from V and 5 from J; bases not matched to a gene: 12. The length of the CDR3 is 18 residues. Germline loops: CDR1 LGHNA, CDR2 YSLEER.

Many counts were recorded for this clonotype. The chain couples TRBV7-9 to TRBJ1-5; D is possibly TRBD1 (6 bases). This CDR3 has 16 amino acids. CDR1 and CDR2 from the germline V gene are SEHNR and FQNEAQ (reference sequence). V lost 4 bases and J 3 bases, leaving 16 bases between the germline ends. CDR3 residues: CASSSNTGPNNQPQHF. The CDR3 DNA follows: TGTGCCAGCAGCTCCAACACAGGGCCCAACAATCAGCCCCAGCATTTT. The full variable domain, with the rest looked up from reference TRBV7-9 and TRBJ1-5, is DTGVSQNPRHKITKRGQNVTFRCDPISEHNRLYWYRQTLGQGPEFLTYFQNEAQLEKSRLLSDRFSAERPKGSFSTLEIQRTEQGDSAMYLCASSSNTGPNNQPQHFGDGTRLSIL.

This clonotype came up many times. The chain is built from TRBV12-3 or TRBV12-4 and TRBJ1-1, with D perhaps TRBD1 (5 bases). Trimming shortened V by 6 bases and J by 11 bases, and 16 bases separated the two germline ends. There are 12 residues in the CDR3. The CDR3 sequence: CASSYTGMSAFF. The CDR3, as DNA: TGTGCCAGCAGCTATACAGGAATGTCTGCTTTCTTT.

In its sample, this clonotype was seen many times. This chain joins TRBV12-3 or TRBV12-4 and TRBJ1-1, with D possibly TRBD1 on 5 matching bases. Trimming pared 5 bases from V and 4 bases from J, leaving 20 bases between. This CDR3 has 16 residues. The CDR3 bases are TGTGCCAGCAGTCCGATCTGGGGGGGAGGCCCCACTGAAGCTTTCTTT. Its translation is CASSPIWGGGPTEAFF.

This clonotype was counted only a few times. The rearrangement links TRBV7-8 to TRBJ2-7; 8 nucleotides agree with TRBD1. There are 12 residues in the CDR3. Germline V gene lookup returns CDR1 SGHVS and CDR2 FQNEAQ. Losses at the gene ends were 0 bases for V and 12 bases for J; bases not matched to a gene: 4. The CDR3 here is CASSLAGGQGYF. CDR3 in DNA: TGTGCCAGCAGCTTAGCCGGAGGACAGGGGTACTTC.

The chain has TRBV19 and TRBJ2-6; 8 bases match TRBD2. The CDR3 length is 16 residues. V was pared by 9 bases and J by 1 base, with 8 bases of the junction left unmatched. In germline, CDR1 is LNHDA, CDR2 SQIVND (reference sequence). The CDR3 DNA sequence: TGTGCCAGCTCTAGCGGGCTGCGTTCTGGGGCCAACGTCCTGACTTTC. Its protein is CASSSGLRSGANVLTF.

The sample holds many counts of this clonotype. The chain combines TRBV7-9 with TRBJ2-7; 7 nucleotides match TRBD2. The CDR3 is 13 amino acids. CDR1 is SEHNR and CDR2 is FQNEAQ in the germline V gene (reference sequence). Germline trimming cut 7 bases from V and 2 bases from J; bases unmatched to any gene: 5. This CDR3 reads CASIPSGTYEQYF. The CDR3 bases are TGTGCCAGCATACCTAGCGGTACCTACGAGCAGTACTTC.

This clonotype has only a few counts. V usage is TRBV7-2 and J usage is TRBJ2-5; 8 nucleotides line up with TRBD2. The germline V gene encodes CDR1 SGHTA and CDR2 FQGNSA. Trimming removed 4 bases from V and 0 bases from J; junction bases left unmatched: 7. The CDR3 has 16 residues. The CDR3 reads CASSSPGLEDQETQYF. Written as DNA, the CDR3 is TGTGCCAGCAGCTCACCGGGACTAGAAGACCAAGAGACCCAGTACTTC.

The gene calls are TRBV6-5 and TRBJ1-4; D ambiguous. V lost 1 base to trimming and J lost 3 bases, with 6 bases between them. Germline V gene sequence: CDR1 MNHEY, CDR2 SVGAGI. The CDR3 has 14 residues. In DNA form, the CDR3 reads TGTGCCAGCAGTTACTTGGGGTCTAATGAAAAACTGTTTTTT. Translation gives CASSYLGSNEKLFF.

V is TRBV12-3 or TRBV12-4 and J is TRBJ1-3; the D is unclear. V lost 1 base, J lost 0 bases, and 10 bases lay in between. The CDR3 sequence is 16 residues long. The CDR3 nucleotides are TGTGCCAGCAGTTTAGTGGCAGGAAACTCTGGAAACACCATATATTTT. This gives the protein CASSLVAGNSGNTIYF.

This clonotype was seen more than once but under ten times. J is TRBJ2-3 and V is TRBV20-1; D may match TRBD1 or TRBD2 (6 bases each). CDR1 is DFQATT and CDR2 is SNEGSKA in the germline V gene (reference sequence). V lost 4 bases, J lost 4 bases, and 9 bases lay in between. The CDR3 extends over 12 amino acids. CDR3 protein: CSAMGGSDTQYF. CDR3 bases: TGCAGTGCTATGGGGGGCTCAGATACGCAGTATTTT.

This clonotype came up a few times. This could be a read error, since a much larger clone is one nucleotide away. The chain joins TRBV7-8 to TRBJ1-2, with 10 bases fitting TRBD1. Germline CDR1 and CDR2: SGHVS and FQNEAQ. This CDR3 region has 15 residues. CDR3 DNA: TGTGTCAGCAGCTCCGGACAGGGGGGTAACTATGGCTACACCTTC. Amino acids: CVSSSGQGGNYGYTF.

This clonotype has at least ten counts. This chain joins TRBV5-1 and TRBJ2-5, with D maybe TRBD2 (6 bases). This CDR3 comprises 15 residues. Germline CDR1 reads SGHRS; CDR2 reads YFSETQ. Trimming took 0 bases from V and 2 from J, leaving 11 bases between them. CDR3 nucleotides: TGCGCCAGCAGCTTGGATTTTGGGAGGCAAGAGACCCAGTACTTC. This gives the protein CASSLDFGRQETQYF.

This clonotype was counted many times. For the CDR3, the DNA is TGTGCCATCAGTGAAAGACAGGGGTTGGGAACTGAAGCTTTCTTT. Translated, it gives CAISERQGLGTEAFF. V usage is TRBV10-3 and J usage is TRBJ1-1, with 8 bases fitting TRBD1. Germline lookup yields CDR1 ENHRY and CDR2 SYGVKD. The CDR3 is 15 amino acids. The V segment lost 3 bases and the J segment 5 bases; nucleotides outside the gene matches: 8.

There are many counts of this clonotype. V is TRBV19 and J is TRBJ1-1; no clear D gene. CDR1 is LNHDA, CDR2 SQIVND, per germline (reference sequence). Trimming took 0 bases from V and 8 from J, leaving 13 bases between them. The CDR3 length is 14 residues. The CDR3 DNA reads TGTGCCAGTAGTATAGATGGATGGCAGGCAGAAGCTTTCTTT. It encodes CASSIDGWQAEAFF.

A remark on this clonotype: Compared with germline, one end of the junction differs, possibly owing to a read error. The chain uses TRBV10-3 and TRBJ1-5; 10 bases map to TRBD1. CDR1 and CDR2 from the germline V gene are ENHRY and SYGVKD. The CDR3 is 15 residues long. The CDR3 loop is CASSPGTGVDQPQHF. In nucleotides, the CDR3 is TGTGCCAGCAGTCCCGGGACAGGGGTGGATCAGCCCCAGCATTTT.